The rows below give T cell receptor beta chains drawn from one sample of a study of T-cell memory formation after mild COVID-19. TCRdb re-called the 5' RACE reads through MiXCR, storing one row per CDR3 protein. Counted here are 45,000 to 50,000 distinct CDR3 sequences, 7% to 8% occurring once; the ten biggest clones make up 1.4%. Input material: PBMCs or a T cell subset sorted from them (not recorded which). The receptors shown here come from a young man who had mild COVID-19 (a few samples of this study predate the infection). Cell type and time point are not known. Each CDR3 is given with its conserved first and last residue. A D gene is named only where the DNA matches it firmly. Some rows have no size entry. The others give once, few or many, or a class for an expanded clone.

size,V,J,D,CDR3,DNA
few,TRBV2,TRBJ2-1,.,CASSVLKVYEQFF,TGTGCCAGCAGTGTCCTAAAAGTGTATGAGCAGTTCTTC
.,TRBV4-1,TRBJ2-1,.,CASSLLGSDEQFF,TGCGCCAGCAGCCTGCTCGGGTCTGATGAGCAGTTCTTC
.,TRBV12-3/TRBV12-4,TRBJ2-7,TRBD2,CASSFRLAGGSPYEQYF,TGTGCCAGCAGTTTTAGGCTAGCGGGGGGTTCGCCCTACGAGCAGTACTTC
.,TRBV20-1,TRBJ1-6,.,CSAERSGSYNSPLHF,TGCAGTGCGGAGAGATCGGGGTCCTATAATTCACCCCTCCACTTT
.,TRBV4-3,TRBJ2-1,TRBD1,CASSQLQGSGEQFF,TGCGCCAGCAGCCAATTACAGGGGAGCGGTGAGCAGTTCTTC
many,TRBV5-6,TRBJ2-3,.,CASSDTGRDTQYF,TGTGCCAGCAGCGACACAGGGAGAGATACGCAGTATTTT
.,TRBV6-2/TRBV6-3,TRBJ1-2,.,CASSYYDTGREGYTF,TGTGCCAGCAGTTACTATGACACCGGGCGAGAAGGCTACACCTTC
.,TRBV7-9,TRBJ2-1,.,CASSSRAADNEQFF,TGTGCCAGCAGCTCCCGGGCAGCAGACAATGAGCAGTTCTTC
many,TRBV7-2,TRBJ2-3,.,CASSLASSRSDTQYF,TGTGCCAGCAGCTTAGCGTCGAGTCGCTCAGATACGCAGTATTTT
many,TRBV4-2,TRBJ2-3,.,CASSQRAESTDTQYF,TGTGCCAGCAGCCAAAGGGCGGAAAGCACAGATACGCAGTATTTT
many,TRBV20-1,TRBJ2-1,TRBD2,CSASGGVLFF,TGCAGTGCTAGCGGGGGGGTGCTGTTCTTC